Below, 22 T cell receptor beta chains from the same sample are listed, as sequenced in a study of blood T cell repertoires in COVID-19. This table comes from immunoSEQ multiplex PCR, and its TCRdb copy is limited to in-frame clones, with some not included. The sample yields 110,000 or so clones, approximately 91% seen once. What was sequenced was peripheral blood. The receptors stem from a woman in her sixties or seventies who had recovered from COVID-19.

This clone was counted a few times. The chain uses TRBV2 and TRBJ1-5; D ambiguous. Germline lookup yields CDR1 SNHLY and CDR2 FYNNEI. CDR3 size: 14 residues. Trimming cost V 7 bases and J 3 bases, with 13 bases left between them. In nucleotides, the CDR3 is TGTGCCAGCAATGGGCCCTCGGACAATCAGCCCCAGCATTTT. It specifies CASNGPSDNQPQHF.

Remarks on this clone: Other DNA variants within this sample encode the same CDR3. This chain joins TRBV30 and TRBJ1-3; D possibly corresponds to TRBD1 (5 bases). From germline, CDR1 is GTSNPN and CDR2 SVGIG (reference sequence). The V end was cut by 0 bases, the J end by 4 bases, with 7 bases between. The CDR3 is 13 residues long. The CDR3 bases are TGTGCCTGGAGTGTTGCAGGGGGAAACACCATATATTTT. Translating it yields CAWSVAGGNTIYF.

The chain carries TRBV11-3 and TRBJ2-7; 10 bases map to TRBD2. J lost 3 bases, V lost 5 bases, and 7 bases had no gene match. Germline values: CDR1 SGHNT, CDR2 YENEEA. The CDR3 totals 15 residues. The CDR3 protein is CASSPGLALFYEQYF. The CDR3, as DNA: TGTGCCAGCAGCCCGGGACTAGCGCTGTTCTACGAGCAGTACTTC.

The chain recombines TRBV6-5 with TRBJ2-1; D is possibly TRBD2 (5 bases). Germline CDR1 reads MNHEY; CDR2 reads SVGAGI. The CDR3 consists of 14 residues. V lost 2 bases, J lost 8 bases, and 13 bases lay in between. The CDR3 here is CASSYRRGSDEQFF. Written as DNA, the CDR3 is TGTGCCAGCAGTTACCGACGGGGATCCGATGAGCAGTTCTTC.

This sequence joins TRBV7-9 and TRBJ1-2; no clear D. The CDR3 covers 12 residues. Trimming stripped 5 bases from V and 1 base from J, with 5 bases between. Germline CDR1 reads SEHNR; CDR2 reads FQNEAQ (reference sequence). Here the CDR3 DNA reads TGTGCCAGCAGCGGCAGTAACTATGGCTACACCTTC. Amino acid sequence: CASSGSNYGYTF.

The rearrangement links TRBV7-9 to TRBJ2-5; 7 positions match TRBD1. CDR1 and CDR2 from the germline V gene are SEHNR and FQNEAQ (reference sequence). CDR3 length: 15 amino acids. Unmatched junction bases numbered 7, after V lost 1 base and J lost 5 bases. CDR3 sequence (DNA): TGTGCCAGCAGCTTAGTCGGGACAGCAATCGAGACCCAGTACTTC. It codes for CASSLVGTAIETQYF.

This chain uses TRBV7-8 with TRBJ2-2; 9 positions match TRBD2. Germline CDR1 reads SGHVS; CDR2 reads FQNEAQ. This CDR3 has 16 residues. Germline trimming cut 5 bases from V and 0 bases from J; bases unmatched to any gene: 4. CDR3 in DNA: TGTGCCAGCAGCGGACCTAGCGGGGCGAACACCGGGGAGCTGTTTTTT. Its protein product is CASSGPSGANTGELFF.

The gene calls are TRBV2 and TRBJ1-4; 7 positions agree with TRBD1. J gave up 7 bases and V 6 bases, and 8 bases lay outside the gene matches. Per germline, CDR1 SNHLY and CDR2 FYNNEI. CDR3 length: 14 residues. CDR3 region: CASSKTGFGEKLFF. CDR3 in DNA: TGTGCCAGCAGCAAGACAGGGTTTGGTGAAAAACTGTTTTTT.

V usage is TRBV11-2 and J usage is TRBJ1-3; D is perhaps TRBD1 (6 bases). Per germline, CDR1 SGHAT and CDR2 FQNNGV. The CDR3 totals 15 residues. Trimming took 3 bases from V and 2 from J, leaving 11 bases between them. The DNA of the CDR3 is TGTGCCAGCAGCTTCGCCAGGGGAGCTGGAAACACCATATATTTT. Residues: CASSFARGAGNTIYF.

The rearrangement joins TRBV4-2 to TRBJ1-6, with 9 bases matching TRBD1. Germline CDR1 LGHNA, CDR2 YNFKEQ. CDR3 length: 15 residues. The V and J ends lost 6 bases and 7 bases, in that order; junction bases with no gene match: 7. The CDR3 reads CASSRGTGTNSPLHF. The CDR3 nucleotides read TGTGCCAGCAGTCGTGGGACAGGGACCAATTCACCCCTCCACTTT.

The gene calls are TRBV4-1 and TRBJ2-1; 7 nucleotides line up with TRBD2. Germline CDR1 and CDR2: MGHRA and YSYEKL. Trimming cost V 3 bases and J 2 bases; bases outside gene matches: 1. The CDR3 is 14 residues long. Here the CDR3 reads CASSQGGTYNEQFF. CDR3 DNA sequence: TGCGCCAGCAGCCAGGGGGGGACCTACAATGAGCAGTTCTTC.

The gene calls are TRBV6-5 and TRBJ1-2; no firm D call. Between the trimmed V and J ends, which lost 0 bases and 1 base, there was a span of 6 bases. Looked up from germline, CDR1 is MNHEY and CDR2 is SVGAGI. This CDR3 region has 14 residues. CDR3 sequence reads: CASSYSEGNYGYTF. Written as DNA, the CDR3 is TGTGCCAGCAGTTACTCGGAGGGTAACTATGGCTACACCTTC.

The gene calls are TRBV28 and TRBJ2-2; D not certain. The length of the CDR3 is 17 residues. V shed 4 bases and J shed 1 base, with 16 bases lying between them. Germline V CDR1 and CDR2: MDHEN, SYDVKM. The CDR3 DNA follows: TGTGCCAGCAGTTCTCCTACCTTCCGAAAGAACACCGGGGAGCTGTTTTTT. Protein sequence: CASSSPTFRKNTGELFF.

The V gene is TRBV27, the J gene TRBJ1-6, with 9 bases aligning to TRBD1. CDR3 length: 16 residues. Per germline, CDR1 MNHEY and CDR2 SMNVEV (reference sequence). The V segment lost 4 bases and the J segment 8 bases; nucleotides outside the gene matches: 9. In DNA form, the CDR3 reads TGTGCCAGCAGTTCACGGTCGACAGGGGGGGATTCACCCCTCCACTTT. It codes for CASSSRSTGGDSPLHF.

The rearrangement uses TRBV21-1 and TRBJ1-5. TRBV21-1 counts as a pseudogene. The CDR3 loop spans 14 amino acids. DNA of the CDR3: TGTGTAGTATTATCCCGATCGCGGTATCAGCCCCAGCATTTT. It is translated as CVVLSRSRYQPQHF.

This chain uses TRBV7-2 with TRBJ1-3, with TRBD1 as a possible D gene (6 bases). CDR1 is SGHTA, CDR2 FQGNSA, per germline. The germline V and J ends were trimmed by 5 bases and 4 bases, with 12 bases remaining between them. The CDR3 sequence is 14 residues long. In DNA, the CDR3 is TGTGCCAGCAGCCCGGGGGGGGCAGGAAACACCATATATTTT. Protein: CASSPGGAGNTIYF.

In regard to this clone: One junction end disagrees with the germline gene, perhaps due to a read error. J is TRBJ2-7 and V is TRBV6-5; 7 nucleotides line up with TRBD1. Germline CDR1 MNHEY, CDR2 SVGAGI. The CDR3 totals 13 residues. The CDR3 reads CASARDSTKPSSF. The CDR3 DNA reads TGTGCCAGCGCCAGGGACAGTACTAAACCATCCTCCTTC.

The rearrangement uses TRBV7-3 and TRBJ2-1; 12 nucleotides align to TRBD2. Looked up from germline, CDR1 is SGHTA and CDR2 is FQGTGA. V shed 4 bases and J 9 bases; nucleotides not matched to a gene: 7. This CDR3 has 15 amino acids. CDR3 in DNA: TGTGCCAGCAGCTCTCTAGCGGGAGGGGCCGGTGAGCAGTTCTTC. Protein product: CASSSLAGGAGEQFF. Full variable domain (remainder filled in from reference TRBV7-3 and TRBJ2-1): GAGVSQTPSNKVTEKGKYVELRCDPISGHTALYWYRQSLGQGPEFLIYFQGTGAADDSGLPNDRFFAVRPEGSVSTLKIQRTERGDSAVYLCASSSLAGGAGEQFFGPGTRLTVL.

DNA of the CDR3: TGCGCCAGCAGCTTGGGACTAGCGGGACGGCAAGGTGGGACCCAGTACTTC. It encodes CASSLGLAGRQGGTQYF. This chain links TRBV5-1 with TRBJ2-5; TRBD2 matches 11 bases. Trimming removed 0 bases from V and 7 bases from J; junction bases left unmatched: 11. CDR1 and CDR2 (germline): SGHRS, YFSETQ. This CDR3 spans 17 amino acids.

This chain connects TRBV2 to TRBJ2-7; TRBD1 aligns across 8 bases. The germline CDR1 and CDR2 sequences are SNHLY and FYNNEI. V dropped 5 bases and J dropped 3; count of bases not matched to a gene: 6. The CDR3 runs to 14 residues. The CDR3 sequence is CASSTQGVGYEQYF. As DNA, the CDR3 is TGTGCCAGCAGTACACAGGGGGTAGGCTACGAGCAGTACTTC.

This clone was counted between two and nine times. The chain recombines TRBV27 with TRBJ2-3; 7 bases fit TRBD2. Trimming removed 1 base from V and 0 bases from J; junction bases left unmatched: 7. From germline, CDR1 is MNHEY and CDR2 SMNVEV (reference sequence). The CDR3 has 17 amino acids. The CDR3 DNA sequence: TGTGCCAGCAGTTTATTGGGGGTAGCGGGCAGCACAGATACGCAGTATTTT. Its protein is CASSLLGVAGSTDTQYF.

The gene calls are TRBV30 and TRBJ1-5; 7 positions match TRBD1. Germline values: CDR1 GTSNPN, CDR2 SVGIG (reference sequence). The ends lost 8 bases at V and 0 bases at J; junction bases unmatched: 7. This CDR3 comprises 14 residues. In DNA form, the CDR3 reads TGTGCCGTACTGACAGGGAATAGCAATCAGCCCCAGCATTTT. It codes for CAVLTGNSNQPQHF.